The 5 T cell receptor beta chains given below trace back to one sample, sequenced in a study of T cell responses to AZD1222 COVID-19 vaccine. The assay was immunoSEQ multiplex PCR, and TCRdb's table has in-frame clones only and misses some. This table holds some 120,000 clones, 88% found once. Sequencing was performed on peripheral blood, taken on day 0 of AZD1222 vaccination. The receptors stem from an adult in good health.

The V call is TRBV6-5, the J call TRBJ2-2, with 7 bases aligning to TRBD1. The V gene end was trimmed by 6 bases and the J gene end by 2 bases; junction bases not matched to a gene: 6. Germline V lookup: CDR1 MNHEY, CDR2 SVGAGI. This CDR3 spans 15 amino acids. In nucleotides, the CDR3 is TGTGCCAGCAGGAGAAACAGGGGAAACACCGGGGAGCTGTTTTTT. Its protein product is CASRRNRGNTGELFF.

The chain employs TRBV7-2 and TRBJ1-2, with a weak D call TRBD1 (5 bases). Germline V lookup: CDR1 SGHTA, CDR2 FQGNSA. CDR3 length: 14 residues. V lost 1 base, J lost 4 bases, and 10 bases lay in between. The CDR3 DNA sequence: TGTGCCAGCAGCTTAGAGCAGGGCCCCTATGGCTACACCTTC. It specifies CASSLEQGPYGYTF.

CDR3 amino acids: CASSPFAGGNQETQYF. CDR3 bases: TGTGCCAGCTCACCCTTTGCGGGGGGGAACCAAGAGACCCAGTACTTC. The chain combines TRBV18 with TRBJ2-5, with 9 positions matching TRBD2. CDR3 length: 16 amino acids. Germline V gives CDR1 KGHSH, CDR2 LQKENI. The junction had 5 bases not matched to a gene; V was cut back by 3 bases and J by 0 bases.

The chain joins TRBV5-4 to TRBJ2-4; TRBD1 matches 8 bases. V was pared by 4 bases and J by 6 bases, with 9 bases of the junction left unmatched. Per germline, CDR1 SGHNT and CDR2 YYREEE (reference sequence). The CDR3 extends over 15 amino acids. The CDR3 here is CASSPGQGWGNIQYF. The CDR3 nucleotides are TGTGCCAGCAGCCCTGGACAGGGTTGGGGAAACATTCAGTACTTC. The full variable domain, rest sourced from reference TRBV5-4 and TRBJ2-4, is ETGVTQSPTHLIKTRGQQVTLRCSSQSGHNTVSWYQQALGQGPQFIFQYYREEENGRGNFPPRFSGLQFPNYSSELNVNALELDDSALYLCASSPGQGWGNIQYFGAGTRLSVL.

CDR3 protein: CASNVHTEAFF. The CDR3 DNA is TGTGCCAGCAACGTCCACACTGAAGCTTTCTTT. The gene calls are TRBV28 and TRBJ1-1; D not resolved. The germline gives CDR1 MDHEN, CDR2 SYDVKM. The CDR3 covers 11 residues. Trimming removed 7 bases at V and 3 bases at J, with 6 bases between.